These 10 T cell receptor beta chains share one sample of origin, sequenced in a study of blood T cell repertoires in COVID-19. Here immunoSEQ multiplex PCR was the method, and the copy in TCRdb shows in-frame clones only, minus some. The table lists some 83,000 clones, around 89% of them singletons. Sequenced input: peripheral blood. These receptors were obtained from a man between 60 and 75 years old with acute or convalescent COVID-19.

The chain has TRBV28 and TRBJ2-7; 8 bases align to TRBD1. J lost 0 bases, V lost 2 bases, and 3 bases had no gene match. Germline V gene data show CDR1 as MDHEN and CDR2 as SYDVKM. The CDR3 totals 15 residues. CDR3 residues: CASSLRTGNSYEQYF. CDR3 DNA sequence: TGTGCCAGCAGTTTAAGGACAGGGAACTCCTACGAGCAGTACTTC.

The chain joins TRBV2 to TRBJ2-5; 8 nucleotides line up with TRBD1. Unmatched junction bases numbered 4, after V lost 4 bases and J lost 3 bases. The CDR3 is made up of 14 amino acids. CDR1 is SNHLY, CDR2 FYNNEI, per germline. The CDR3 here is CASSGEQGEETQYF. CDR3 in DNA: TGTGCCAGCAGTGGGGAACAGGGGGAAGAGACCCAGTACTTC.

The chain carries TRBV19 and TRBJ2-1, with 8 nucleotides matching TRBD2. V lost 6 bases, J lost 9 bases, and 10 bases stayed unmatched. Germline CDR1 and CDR2: LNHDA and SQIVND (reference sequence). This CDR3 contains 14 residues. In DNA form, the CDR3 reads TGTGCCAGTAGAACTAGCGGTGGAGTCGGTGAGCAGTTCTTC. It codes for CASRTSGGVGEQFF.

This rearrangement joins TRBV6-5 to TRBJ1-6, with D possibly being TRBD1 (5 bases). CDR3 size: 15 residues. Deletions cut 6 bases from V and 6 bases from J, with 15 bases between. In germline, CDR1 is MNHEY, CDR2 SVGAGI. CDR3 sequence reads: CASRSTFQGNSPLHF. CDR3 sequence (DNA): TGTGCCAGCAGATCGACCTTCCAGGGTAATTCACCCCTCCACTTT.

V usage is TRBV6-5 and J usage is TRBJ2-5; a possible D gene is TRBD2 (5 bases). Germline V gene lookup returns CDR1 MNHEY and CDR2 SVGAGI. Trimming removed 7 bases from V and 4 bases from J, with 13 bases in between. This CDR3 is built from 13 residues. The CDR3 DNA reads as TGTGCCAGCACAGAGGTTCGGGGAGAGACCCAGTACTTC. Its protein product is CASTEVRGETQYF.

The chain combines TRBV5-1 with TRBJ2-7, with 10 positions matching TRBD2. Germline-derived CDR1 and CDR2 are SGHRS and YFSETQ. This CDR3 is built from 15 residues. V dropped 3 bases and J dropped 7; count of bases not matched to a gene: 10. DNA for the CDR3: TGCGCCAGCAGCTCCAAGCGGGAGGGCCATAGTGAGCAGTACTTC. It yields the protein CASSSKREGHSEQYF.

The chain couples TRBV29-1 to TRBJ1-1; the D gene is possibly TRBD1 (5 bases). Trimming removed 7 bases at V and 7 bases at J, with 16 bases between. Germline CDR1 reads SQVTM; CDR2 reads ANQGSEA. This CDR3 region has 12 residues. The CDR3 nucleotides read TGCAGCGCCGCGGGACGGGCGGGTGAAGCTTTCTTT. Protein: CSAAGRAGEAFF.

This sequence joins TRBV6-1 and TRBJ1-4; 12 nucleotides align to TRBD1. The germline CDR1 and CDR2 sequences are MNHNS and SASEGT. This CDR3 is built from 17 residues. Losses at the gene ends were 3 bases for V and 7 bases for J; bases not matched to a gene: 9. CDR3 DNA: TGTGCCAGCAGTGAGGGGACAGGGGGCCAGGGAGTTGAAAAACTGTTTTTT. Protein: CASSEGTGGQGVEKLFF.

The chain links TRBV5-1 to TRBJ2-6; the match to TRBD1 covers 7 bases. Germline V gene lookup returns CDR1 SGHRS and CDR2 YFSETQ. The CDR3 is 18 residues long. V was clipped by 0 bases and J by 2 bases; unmatched bases: 8. Here the CDR3 reads CASSLAAQGLAGANVLTF. The CDR3 DNA reads TGCGCCAGCAGCTTGGCCGCACAGGGGCTAGCTGGGGCCAACGTCCTGACTTTC.

This chain uses TRBV6-5 with TRBJ1-2; TRBD1 is a possible D gene (6 bases). Per the germline V gene, CDR1 is MNHEY and CDR2 is SVGAGI. The V end was cut by 6 bases, the J end by 3 bases, with 14 bases between. The CDR3 loop spans 14 amino acids. In nucleotides, the CDR3 is TGTGCCAGCAGGAACAGGGAGACGTACTATGGCTACACCTTC. Protein sequence: CASRNRETYYGYTF.